This is a list of T cell receptor beta chains from one sample in a study of immune characterization of retroperitoneal liposarcoma. TCRdb passed the PCR reads through MiXCR, listing each CDR3 protein once. Counted here are some 8,200 distinct CDR3 sequences, about 38% occurring once; the ten biggest clones make up about 16%. Material: tumor tissue. Receptors were obtained from a male donor with retroperitoneal liposarcoma. Each CDR3 is given with its conserved first and last residue.

v_gene	j_gene	CDR3aa
TRBV4-1	TRBJ1-3	CASSRPGQGNTIYF
TRBV6-6	TRBJ2-7	CASSSTGYNEQYF
TRBV7-4	TRBJ2-7	CASSYELGISPYNEQYF
TRBV6-1	-	CASSAAFETQYF
TRBV10-1	TRBJ2-2	CASNHESPGQENTGELFF
TRBV11-2	TRBJ2-7	CASSLVGGGSYEQYF
TRBV7-3	TRBJ1-2	CASSPGGGRLLGGYTF
TRBV6-1	TRBJ2-1	CASSWSKGGSVSEQFF
TRBV7-2	TRBJ2-1	CASSLDSGSYNEQFF
TRBV6-9	TRBJ1-2	CASSGRRGQGYGYTF
TRBV7-6	TRBJ2-1	CASSLNGGNEQFF
TRBV11-1	TRBJ2-1	CASSLAGTVSYNEQFF
TRBV6-1	TRBJ2-5	CASSEGGGGPETQYF
TRBV27	-	CASSSTGQGWKTQYF
TRBV6-1	TRBJ2-5	CASSRPGGAETQYF
TRBV6-1	TRBJ1-1	CASRGRSGGTEAFF
TRBV7-2	-	CASSSGQSSSYEQYF
TRBV7-6	TRBJ2-1	CASSLTSGNTGNEQFF
TRBV6-1	TRBJ1-2	CASSQDAGQGARGYTF
TRBV7-2	TRBJ2-5	CASSFHREAQYF
TRBV6-6	TRBJ1-6	CASSYSGRGNSPLHF
TRBV6-4	TRBJ2-1	CASSDGPNNEQFF
TRBV6-1	TRBJ2-1	CASSERLAGFLFF
TRBV6-1	TRBJ2-5	CASSTGAGGTQYF
TRBV6-8	-	CASRARLAKPSSYNEQYF
TRBV10-1	TRBJ2-1	CASSESRGAAYNEQFF
TRBV6-4	TRBJ2-1	CASSQTSGGYNEQFF
TRBV6-1	TRBJ1-1	CASSEYTKNTEAFF
TRBV6-6	TRBJ1-6	CASSKTGQGIPPLHF
TRBV6-6	TRBJ1-2	CASRRDGQNYGYTF
TRBV6-1	TRBJ1-2	CASRREANYGYTF
TRBV6-1	TRBJ1-5	CASSENWDQPQHF
TRBV11-2	TRBJ2-1	CASSPNYNEQFF
TRBV6-6	TRBJ2-4	CASSYADEQYF
TRBV6-2/TRBV6-3	TRBJ2-3	CANSYQGWSTDTQYF
TRBV6-1	TRBJ2-4	CATADRGHEQYF
TRBV6-1	TRBJ2-1	CASSEAGGAGSNEQFF
TRBV6-1	TRBJ2-1	CASKPAGAYNEQFF
TRBV6-6	-	CASSYSTVSFEQYF
TRBV27	TRBJ2-1	CASSLSFLQAGGEQFF
TRBV6-5	TRBJ2-5	CASTRDNEQYF
TRBV7-2	-	CASSLDGGAYNEQYF
TRBV6-8	TRBJ1-2	CASRVLGYGYTF
TRBV6-1	TRBJ1-2	CASSSGEYGYTF
TRBV7-2	TRBJ2-6	CANPSASGANVLTF
TRBV7-2	TRBJ2-1	CASSPLRGGSYEQFF
TRBV6-5	TRBJ2-5	CASSHLTGLGVETQYF
TRBV6-1	TRBJ2-3	CASRQTITSRTDTQYF
TRBV7-3	TRBJ1-1	CASSLDDVAGTEAFF
TRBV10-1	-	CASSLGRGAHEQFF
TRBV7-6	TRBJ2-1	CASSLIVPSYNEQFF
TRBV24-1	TRBJ2-3	CATSELGTSGRAADTQYF
TRBV6-2/TRBV6-3	TRBJ1-1	CATAGAGKGDTEAFF
TRBV6-1	TRBJ2-1	CASRSLDAYNEQFF